This T cell receptor (beta chain) was found in a study of read filtering for tumor transcriptome and immune sequencing. About the study: Eight or nine patients were R-ISS I, roughly 15 were R-ISS II, roughly seven were R-ISS III. Study results and limitations: Sorted CD138-negative bone marrow cells were not purified T cells. In IR-seq, single-read clonotypes were approximately 83% of clonotypes but roughly 3.5% of reads.

Every patient had bone marrow sampled while the disease was active. CDR3 length equals 14 residues. From germline, CDR1 is LGHDT and CDR2 YNNKEL (reference sequence). Trimming took off 2 bases at V and 5 bases at J, with 10 bases between the two ends. This library used about 400 ng RNA and molecular barcoded adaptors spanning alpha/delta and beta/gamma chains. TCRdb fed the reads into MiXCR, producing one record per CDR3 protein. The profile covers some 80,000 distinct CDR3 sequences, with around 12% appearing a single time and 15% taken by the ten largest. This clonotype was observed at least ten times. The antigen remains undetermined.

The sample consisted of a population of CD138-negative cells sorted from bone marrow. This chain links TRBV3-1 with TRBJ1-5; D gene unclear. The TCR comes from a donor aged 40 or over with multiple myeloma. The CDR3 DNA follows: TGTGCCAGCAGCCAAAACGTAGGGTATCAGCCCCAGCATTTT. This gives the protein CASSQNVGYQPQHF.